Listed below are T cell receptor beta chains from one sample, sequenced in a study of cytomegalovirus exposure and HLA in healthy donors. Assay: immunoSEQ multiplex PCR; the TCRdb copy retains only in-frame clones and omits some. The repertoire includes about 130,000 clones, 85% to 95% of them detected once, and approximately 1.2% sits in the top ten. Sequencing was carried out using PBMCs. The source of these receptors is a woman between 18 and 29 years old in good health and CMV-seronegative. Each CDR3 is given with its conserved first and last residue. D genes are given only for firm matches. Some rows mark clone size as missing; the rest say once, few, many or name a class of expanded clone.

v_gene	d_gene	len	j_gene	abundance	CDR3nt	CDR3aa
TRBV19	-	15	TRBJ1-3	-	TGTGCCAGTAGTATTGCCGGGGACTCTGGAAACACCATATATTTT	CASSIAGDSGNTIYF
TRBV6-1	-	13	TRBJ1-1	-	TGTGCCAGCAGTGAAATCCTAGGCACTGAAGCTTTCTTT	CASSEILGTEAFF
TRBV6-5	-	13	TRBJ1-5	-	TGTGCCAGCAGTTACTCGTCGAATCAGCCCCAGCATTTT	CASSYSSNQPQHF
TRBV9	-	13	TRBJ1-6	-	TGTGCCAGCAGCGTGTTGGAGTGGTCACCCCTCCACTTT	CASSVLEWSPLHF
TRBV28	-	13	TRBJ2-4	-	TGTGCCAGCAACAGGGAGATCAAAAACATTCAGTACTTC	CASNREIKNIQYF
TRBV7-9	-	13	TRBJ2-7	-	TGTGCCAGCAGAAGGGACAACTCCTACGAGCAGTACTTC	CASRRDNSYEQYF
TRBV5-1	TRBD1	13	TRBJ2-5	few	TGCGCCAGTAAGACAGGGTTCCAAGAGACCCAGTACTTC	CASKTGFQETQYF
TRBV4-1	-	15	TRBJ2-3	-	TGCGCCAGCAGCTACACCTCTCTAGGCACAGATACGCAGTATTTT	CASSYTSLGTDTQYF
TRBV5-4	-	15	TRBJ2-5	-	TGTGCCAGCAGCTTGTCAGGGATATACCAAGAGACCCAGTACTTC	CASSLSGIYQETQYF
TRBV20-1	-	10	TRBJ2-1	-	TGCAGTGCTTCAACGGGTGAGCAGTTCTTC	CSASTGEQFF
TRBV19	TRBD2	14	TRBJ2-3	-	TGTGCCAGCCGACTAGCGGGGAGCACAGATACGCAGTATTTT	CASRLAGSTDTQYF
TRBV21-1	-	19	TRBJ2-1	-	TGTGCCAGCTTATGTCCGGGACTAGCGGGAGGGTACTCCTACAATGAGCAGTTCTTC	CASLCPGLAGGYSYNEQFF
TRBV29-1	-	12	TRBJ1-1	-	TGCAGCGCCACAGCACTGGGCACTGAAGCTTTCTTT	CSATALGTEAFF
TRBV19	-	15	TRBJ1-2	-	TGTGCCAGTAGTAGAGATCGAGGTAAACCCTATGGCTACACCTTC	CASSRDRGKPYGYTF